The 11 T cell receptor beta chains in this list originate from one sample, sequenced in a study of blood T cell repertoires in COVID-19. The assay was immunoSEQ multiplex PCR, and TCRdb's table has in-frame clones only and misses some. The table records over 250,000 clones, roughly 89% of them present only once. The sample comprised PBMCs or T cells enriched from blood (not recorded which). The receptors were sampled from a woman in her fifties or sixties who had recovered from COVID-19.

CDR3 sequence: CASSAPPGRAMETQYF. CDR3 sequence (DNA): TGTGCCAGCAGCGCCCCCCCCGGGAGGGCCATGGAGACCCAGTACTTC. The chain joins TRBV13 to TRBJ2-5, with 8 bases matching TRBD2. Germline V CDR1 and CDR2: PRHDT, FYEKMQ (reference sequence). V lost 5 bases to trimming and J lost 5 bases; unmatched junction nucleotides: 13. The CDR3 loop spans 16 amino acids.

The chain carries TRBV7-8 and TRBJ1-3, with 11 nucleotides matching TRBD1. Germline V CDR1 and CDR2: SGHVS, FQNEAQ. V shed 0 bases and J 3 bases; nucleotides not matched to a gene: 4. CDR3 length equals 17 residues. The DNA for the CDR3 is TGTGCCAGCAGCTTAGCCGCCGGGACAGGGGGTGGAAACACCATATATTTT. It is translated as CASSLAAGTGGGNTIYF.

In this sample, this clone turned up once. The rearrangement joins TRBV19 to TRBJ1-5, with 8 bases aligning to TRBD1. The CDR3 loop spans 15 amino acids. The trim removed 3 bases at V and 2 bases at J, leaving 3 bases unmatched. Germline CDR1 LNHDA, CDR2 SQIVND (reference sequence). CDR3 nucleotides: TGTGCCAGTAGTATGACAGGGGTGGGCAATCAGCCCCAGCATTTT. Its protein is CASSMTGVGNQPQHF.

The chain joins TRBV18 to TRBJ1-6, with 7 bases aligning to TRBD1. The CDR3 runs 16 residues. With 1 base clipped from V and 7 bases from J, the junction kept 7 bases outside the gene matches. Germline values: CDR1 KGHSH, CDR2 LQKENI. The CDR3 protein is CASSPLAGGRNSPLHF. DNA for the CDR3: TGTGCCAGCTCACCACTTGCAGGGGGTAGAAATTCACCCCTCCACTTT.

This chain links TRBV4-1 with TRBJ1-1, with 10 bases fitting TRBD1. Germline CDR1 is MGHRA and CDR2 is YSYEKL. V was clipped by 4 bases and J by 9 bases; unmatched bases: 5. This CDR3 spans 13 amino acids. CDR3 region: CASSRQDRGQAFF. CDR3 in DNA: TGCGCCAGCAGCCGGCAAGACAGGGGGCAAGCTTTCTTT.

This sequence joins TRBV12-5 and TRBJ1-5; 9 bases fit TRBD1. The CDR3 consists of 18 residues. CDR1 is LGHNT and CDR2 is FRNRAP in the germline V gene. The trim removed 0 bases at V and 9 bases at J, leaving 15 bases unmatched. DNA of the CDR3: TGTGCTAGTGGTTTGGTACTATTGTCGGACAGGGGTAGATGGCCCCAGCATTTT. Amino acids: CASGLVLLSDRGRWPQHF.

The chain has TRBV6-4 and TRBJ2-3, with 9 bases lining up with TRBD2. The germline CDR1 and CDR2 sequences are MRHNA and SNTAGT. The CDR3 runs to 14 residues. With V trimmed by 4 bases and J by 2 bases, 1 base remained unmatched. Here the CDR3 reads CASSASGVTDTQYF. The CDR3 DNA follows: TGTGCCAGCAGTGCTAGCGGGGTCACAGATACGCAGTATTTT.

This clone was counted a few times. The V and J genes are TRBV2 and TRBJ2-2; perhaps TRBD1 as D (5 bases). The V and J ends lost 7 bases and 0 bases respectively, with 12 bases between them. The CDR3 spans 15 residues. Germline CDR1 reads SNHLY; CDR2 reads FYNNEI. CDR3 nucleotides: TGTGCCAGCACACGGACACCATCGAACACCGGGGAGCTGTTTTTT. It translates to CASTRTPSNTGELFF.

The gene calls are TRBV5-1 and TRBJ1-5, with D possibly being TRBD1 (5 bases). The CDR3 consists of 14 residues. V dropped 8 bases and J dropped 6 bases, with 18 bases sitting between them. The germline gives CDR1 SGHRS, CDR2 YFSETQ. The CDR3 DNA reads as TGCGCCAGGGCTAAGATTCAGGGAGGTCAGCCCCAGCATTTT. It is translated as CARAKIQGGQPQHF.

A single count supports this clone. The chain employs TRBV11-2 and TRBJ1-1; D might be TRBD1 (6 bases). The CDR3 has 15 amino acids. The germline V and J ends were trimmed by 3 bases and 0 bases, with 11 bases remaining between them. The germline CDR1 and CDR2 sequences are SGHAT and FQNNGV. DNA of the CDR3: TGTGCCAGCAGCTTGTGGGGGCCAATGAACACTGAAGCTTTCTTT. It codes for CASSLWGPMNTEAFF.

CDR3 DNA: TGTGCCAGCGTCTCAGCGGCGGACGAGCAGTACTTC. The encoded protein is CASVSAADEQYF. The rearrangement links TRBV28 to TRBJ2-7, with D possibly TRBD2 on 5 matching bases. Germline V gene sequence: CDR1 MDHEN, CDR2 SYDVKM. The V gene lost 8 bases and the J gene lost 5 bases, with 13 bases spanning the gap. CDR3 size: 12 residues.